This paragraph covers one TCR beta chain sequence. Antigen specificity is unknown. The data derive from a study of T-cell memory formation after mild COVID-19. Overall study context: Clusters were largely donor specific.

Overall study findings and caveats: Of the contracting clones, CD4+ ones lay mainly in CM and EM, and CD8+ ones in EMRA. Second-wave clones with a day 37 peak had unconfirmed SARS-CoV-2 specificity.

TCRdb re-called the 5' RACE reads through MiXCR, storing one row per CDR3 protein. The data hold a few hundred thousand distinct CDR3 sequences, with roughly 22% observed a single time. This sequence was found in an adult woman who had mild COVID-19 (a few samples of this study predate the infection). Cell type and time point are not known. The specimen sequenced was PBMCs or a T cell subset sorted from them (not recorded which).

The CDR3 sequence: CASRGWGENIQYF. In DNA form, the CDR3 reads TGTGCCAGCAGGGGCTGGGGGGAAAACATTCAGTACTTC. The chain recombines TRBV25-1 with TRBJ2-4; TRBD2 is a possible D gene (6 bases). The V end was cut by 6 bases, the J end by 5 bases, with 11 bases between. CDR1 is MGHDK and CDR2 is SYGVNS in the germline V gene. This CDR3 comprises 13 residues.